These 32 T cell receptor beta chains were all obtained from the same sample, sequenced in a study of cytomegalovirus exposure and HLA in healthy donors. Both 60 Vbeta primers and 13 Jbeta primers went into the PCR. Profiled with immunoSEQ multiplex PCR; TCRdb holds only in-frame clones, not every one. In the table there are some 140,000 clones, over 70% of which are singletons. The material sequenced was PBMCs. The receptors were gathered from a young man in good health and CMV-seronegative.

The rearrangement joins TRBV19 to TRBJ1-5, with D maybe TRBD1 (6 bases). Trimming left V 3 bases short and J 5 bases short, with 8 bases between. The CDR3 consists of 13 residues. Germline V gene sequence: CDR1 LNHDA, CDR2 SQIVND (reference sequence). In nucleotides, the CDR3 is TGTGCCAGTAGTATTCAGGGGCATCAGCCCCAGCATTTT. It specifies CASSIQGHQPQHF.

The V and J genes are TRBV5-1 and TRBJ2-3; D not resolved. The germline CDR1 and CDR2 sequences are SGHRS and YFSETQ. The CDR3 totals 12 residues. The V end lost 1 base, the J end lost 6 bases, and 6 bases lay between the germline ends. The CDR3 nucleotides read TGCGCCAGCAGCTTGTCAGTGGATACGCAGTATTTT. This gives the protein CASSLSVDTQYF.

J is TRBJ1-5 and V is TRBV14, with D perhaps matching TRBD1 (5 bases). CDR1 is SGHDN, CDR2 FVKESK, per germline. The CDR3 is 14 amino acids. V shed 1 base and J shed 4 bases, with 8 bases lying between them. The CDR3 sequence: CASSQGGGNQPQHF. Here the CDR3 DNA reads TGTGCCAGCAGCCAAGGTGGGGGGAATCAGCCCCAGCATTTT.

The chain uses TRBV6-5 and TRBJ1-5; the D is unclear. This CDR3 comprises 13 residues. Trimming removed 6 bases from V and 5 bases from J, with 11 bases in between. CDR1 is MNHEY, CDR2 SVGAGI, per germline. As DNA, the CDR3 is TGTGCCAGCAGCTACGGACTGGATCAGCCCCAGCATTTT. Translation: CASSYGLDQPQHF.

The chain joins TRBV29-1 to TRBJ1-1, with a tentative D call TRBD1 (5 bases). The length of the CDR3 is 15 residues. Trimming cost V 5 bases and J 0 bases, with 16 bases left between them. From germline, CDR1 is SQVTM and CDR2 ANQGSEA. The CDR3 spells CSVRLRAGLNTEAFF. DNA of the CDR3: TGCAGCGTTAGACTTCGGGCAGGGCTGAACACTGAAGCTTTCTTT. The full variable domain, its missing parts supplied by reference TRBV29-1 and TRBJ1-1, is SAVISQKPSRDICQRGTSLTIQCQVDSQVTMMFWYRQQPGQSLTLIATANQGSEATYESGFVIDKFPISRPNLTFSTLTVSNMSPEDSSIYLCSVRLRAGLNTEAFFGQGTRLTVV.

The rearrangement links TRBV19 to TRBJ1-1, with a possible D match to TRBD1 (6 bases). The V and J ends lost 3 bases and 4 bases respectively, with 15 bases between them. The CDR3 spans 15 residues. Germline V gives CDR1 LNHDA, CDR2 SQIVND (reference sequence). Written as DNA, the CDR3 is TGTGCCAGTAGTATCGCGGGGGGCGCGACCACTGAAGCTTTCTTT. Translation gives CASSIAGGATTEAFF.

The chain couples TRBV10-1 to TRBJ2-7, with 7 positions matching TRBD2. The CDR3 loop spans 12 amino acids. Germline CDR1 reads WNHNN; CDR2 reads SYGVQD (reference sequence). J lost 6 bases, V lost 6 bases, and 5 bases had no gene match. CDR3 DNA: TGCGCCAGCAGAATGTCGGGGGGCGAGCAGTACTTC. It encodes CASRMSGGEQYF.

The count of this clone is one. V is TRBV11-3 and J is TRBJ2-1, with D perhaps TRBD2 (6 bases). This CDR3 comprises 14 residues. CDR1 and CDR2 (germline): SGHNT, YENEEA. The V and J ends lost 3 bases and 5 bases respectively, with 11 bases between them. The CDR3 here is CASSFGRGNNEQFF. The CDR3 DNA reads TGTGCCAGCAGCTTTGGGCGGGGAAACAATGAGCAGTTCTTC.

The V and J genes are TRBV4-1 and TRBJ1-4, with 7 bases lining up with TRBD1. The CDR3 runs to 14 residues. Germline V gives CDR1 MGHRA, CDR2 YSYEKL. Losses at the gene ends were 7 bases for V and 10 bases for J; bases not matched to a gene: 12. The CDR3 DNA reads TGCGCCAGCACCCCTTCCCGGGACAGCCGAAAACTGTTTTTT. Translated, it gives CASTPSRDSRKLFF.

This chain uses TRBV29-1 with TRBJ1-2, with 9 bases that match TRBD1. Germline CDR1 SQVTM, CDR2 ANQGSEA. This CDR3 contains 13 residues. The J segment lost 6 bases and the V segment lost 1 base, leaving 3 bases of the junction unmatched. The CDR3 protein is CSVEGQGVHGYTF. CDR3 in DNA: TGCAGCGTTGAAGGACAGGGGGTCCATGGCTACACCTTC.

The chain links TRBV19 to TRBJ2-1, with TRBD2 matching over 8 bases. The CDR3 has 13 amino acids. The trim removed 9 bases at V and 9 bases at J, leaving 10 bases unmatched. The germline CDR1 and CDR2 sequences are LNHDA and SQIVND (reference sequence). CDR3 protein: CASQSGGAVEQFF. DNA for the CDR3: TGTGCCAGCCAATCGGGGGGGGCGGTTGAGCAGTTCTTC.

The J gene is TRBJ2-3, the V gene TRBV14, with D tentatively TRBD2 (7 bases). Germline V gives CDR1 SGHDN, CDR2 FVKESK. V shed 4 bases and J shed 0 bases, with 14 bases lying between them. The CDR3 sequence is 16 residues long. The CDR3 region is CASSRSAGHSTDTQYF. DNA for the CDR3: TGTGCCAGCAGCCGTTCAGCGGGACATAGCACAGATACGCAGTATTTT.

This clone was seen a handful of times. V is TRBV7-8 and J is TRBJ2-1; D not resolved. The ends were cut back, 5 bases at V and 6 bases at J, with 17 bases in the middle. The germline CDR1 and CDR2 sequences are SGHVS and FQNEAQ. This CDR3 is built from 15 residues. The CDR3 reads CASSTPLSRGNEQFF. DNA for the CDR3: TGTGCCAGCAGCACCCCCCTAAGTAGAGGCAATGAGCAGTTCTTC.

Regarding this clone: One end of the junction does not line up with germline, which may come from a read error. This chain links TRBV5-1 with TRBJ2-7; 8 nucleotides line up with TRBD1. The CDR3 has 14 amino acids. Per the germline V gene, CDR1 is SGHRS and CDR2 is YFSETQ. DNA for the CDR3: TGCGCCAGCAGCTCCCGGGACAGGTCCTTCGAGCAGTACTTC. This codes for CASSSRDRSFEQYF.

Of note for this clone: The junction shows a germline mismatch at one end, possibly a read error. Other DNA sequences in the sample encode the same CDR3. The chain uses TRBV30 and TRBJ2-7, with 9 nucleotides matching TRBD1. CDR1 GTSNPN and CDR2 SVGIG come from the germline V gene (reference sequence). The CDR3 contains 14 residues. The chain's CDR3 is CAWDRGTLINEQYF. In DNA, the CDR3 is TGTGCCTGGGACAGGGGGACCCTCATCAACGAACAGTACTTC.

The rearrangement uses TRBV5-1 and TRBJ1-3, with D unclear. The CDR3 length is 14 residues. The V gene's germline CDR1 is SGHRS and CDR2 YFSETQ. Deletions cut 5 bases from V and 2 bases from J, with 11 bases between. The CDR3 loop reads CASRSADPGNTIYF. The CDR3 bases are TGCGCCAGCAGATCTGCAGATCCTGGAAACACCATATATTTT.

The chain employs TRBV10-1 and TRBJ2-7; TRBD1 matches 7 bases. V dropped 5 bases and J dropped 2; count of bases not matched to a gene: 12. This CDR3 contains 16 residues. The germline CDR1 and CDR2 sequences are WNHNN and SYGVQD (reference sequence). The CDR3 DNA reads as TGCGCCAGCAGTCCTTATCCCAGGGGGTCTGCCTACGAGCAGTACTTC. Protein sequence: CASSPYPRGSAYEQYF.

This clone was picked up one time. V and J are TRBV29-1 and TRBJ2-1; the D gene is possibly TRBD2 (6 bases). The CDR3 is made up of 17 amino acids. V lost 1 base and J lost 1, with 17 bases in between. CDR1 and CDR2 (germline): SQVTM, ANQGSEA. CDR3 in amino acids: CSVEGFGGPESYNEQFF. CDR3 coding DNA: TGCAGCGTTGAAGGGTTTGGAGGGCCTGAGTCCTACAATGAGCAGTTCTTC.

The chain has TRBV29-1 and TRBJ2-7; the D gene is possibly TRBD2 (5 bases). CDR3 size: 12 residues. Germline CDR1 is SQVTM and CDR2 is ANQGSEA. The germline V and J ends were trimmed by 7 bases and 7 bases, with 17 bases remaining between them. As DNA, the CDR3 is TGCAGCGCCATACCCTCCCGGGGTGAGCAGTACTTC. Translating gives CSAIPSRGEQYF.

The CDR3 DNA follows: TGTGCCAGCAACTATAACCGGGATACGCAGTATTTT. Translating it yields CASNYNRDTQYF. This chain links TRBV7-2 with TRBJ2-3, with D uncertain. With 7 bases removed from V and 6 bases from J, the gap between germline ends came to 11 bases. The CDR3 consists of 12 residues. CDR1 and CDR2 (germline): SGHTA, FQGNSA. The whole variable domain, remainder taken from reference TRBV7-2 and TRBJ2-3, is GAGVSQSPSNKVTEKGKDVELRCDPISGHTALYWYRQSLGQGLEFLIYFQGNSAPDKSGLPSDRFSAERTGGSVSTLTIQRTQQEDSAVYLCASNYNRDTQYFGPGTRLTVL.

The chain joins TRBV7-9 to TRBJ1-2, with D possibly TRBD1 on 6 matching bases. The CDR3 runs to 13 residues. Germline V CDR1 and CDR2: SEHNR, FQNEAQ (reference sequence). The V gene lost 2 bases and the J gene lost 8 bases, with 12 bases spanning the gap. CDR3 sequence reads: CASSLIQGGGYTF. CDR3 sequence (DNA): TGTGCCAGCAGCTTAATACAGGGCGGAGGCTACACCTTC. Based on the CDR3 plus reference TRBV7-9 and TRBJ1-2, the full variable domain is DTGVSQNPRHKITKRGQNVTFRCDPISEHNRLYWYRQTLGQGPEFLTYFQNEAQLEKSRLLSDRFSAERPKGSFSTLEIQRTEQGDSAMYLCASSLIQGGGYTFGSGTRLTVV.

The rearrangement uses TRBV15 and TRBJ2-7, with 9 positions matching TRBD2. This CDR3 contains 15 residues. Germline loops: CDR1 LNHNV, CDR2 YYDKDF (reference sequence). V was clipped by 0 bases and J by 10 bases; unmatched bases: 10. The CDR3 protein is CATSRDRSSGSLQYF. The DNA of the CDR3 is TGTGCCACCAGCAGAGATCGGAGTAGCGGGAGCCTCCAGTACTTC.

The rearrangement uses TRBV28 and TRBJ1-2; D uncertain. Trimming took 6 bases from V and 4 from J, leaving 6 bases between them. The CDR3 length is 11 residues. The germline V gene encodes CDR1 MDHEN and CDR2 SYDVKM. The CDR3 sequence is CASRSLYGYTF. The CDR3 coding sequence is TGTGCCAGCAGGAGTCTCTATGGCTACACCTTC.

The gene calls are TRBV6-1 and TRBJ1-2; D uncertain. The length of the CDR3 is 13 residues. The germline V gene encodes CDR1 MNHNS and CDR2 SASEGT. The ends were cut back, 1 base at V and 2 bases at J, with 5 bases in the middle. The CDR3 region is CASSEGLNYGYTF. The CDR3 DNA follows: TGTGCCAGCAGTGAAGGGCTCAACTATGGCTACACCTTC.

The chain is built from TRBV7-2 and TRBJ2-7; D not certain. Between the trimmed V and J ends, which lost 1 base and 8 bases, there was a span of 9 bases. Germline assignment: CDR1 SGHTA and CDR2 FQGNSA. The CDR3 contains 12 residues. In DNA form, the CDR3 reads TGTGCCAGCAGCTTAGAAGTTAGAAAGCAGTACTTC. This sequence encodes CASSLEVRKQYF.

This chain uses TRBV18 with TRBJ1-2, with D uncertain. The CDR3 has 13 amino acids. Trimming removed 4 bases from V and 4 bases from J, with 10 bases in between. Germline loops: CDR1 KGHSH, CDR2 LQKENI. The CDR3 is CASSLERPYGYTF. The CDR3 DNA reads TGTGCCAGCTCACTGGAGCGTCCCTATGGCTACACCTTC.

This chain uses TRBV6-5 with TRBJ2-2; weak D call: TRBD2 (5 bases). CDR1 and CDR2 from the germline V gene are MNHEY and SVGAGI. This CDR3 is built from 15 residues. Trimming removed 10 bases from V and 2 bases from J, with 17 bases in between. The DNA for the CDR3 is TGTGCCACCGCTATAGCGAGCCTAAACACCGGGGAGCTGTTTTTT. As protein: CATAIASLNTGELFF.

The count of this clone is one. The CDR3 DNA reads TGTGCCAGCAGCCGTCTTGGGGGAGGGGAGAACACTGAAGCTTTCTTT. Its translation: CASSRLGGGENTEAFF. The chain recombines TRBV28 with TRBJ1-1; weak D call: TRBD1 (5 bases). Germline V lookup: CDR1 MDHEN, CDR2 SYDVKM. V dropped 6 bases and J dropped 1 base, with 18 bases sitting between them. The CDR3 loop spans 16 amino acids.

This chain links TRBV10-2 with TRBJ2-1; 9 bases agree with TRBD2. This CDR3 is 13 amino acids long. The V and J ends lost 8 bases and 5 bases, in that order; junction bases with no gene match: 4. Germline V lookup: CDR1 WSHSY, CDR2 SAAADI. CDR3: CASSTSGHNEQFF. CDR3 in DNA: TGCGCCAGCTCCACTAGCGGGCACAATGAGCAGTTCTTC.

The rearrangement joins TRBV28 to TRBJ1-2, with D hard to call. CDR3 length: 16 amino acids. V lost 5 bases and J lost 0, with 16 bases in between. CDR1 MDHEN and CDR2 SYDVKM come from the germline V gene. The DNA of the CDR3 is TGTGCCAGCAGTCCCCGGGGAGGGCCAGCTAACTATGGCTACACCTTC. It is translated as CASSPRGGPANYGYTF.

This clone was observed once. The chain combines TRBV10-2 with TRBJ1-5, with a possible D match to TRBD1 (6 bases). The CDR3 has 14 residues. Between the trimmed V and J ends, which lost 3 bases and 0 bases, there was a span of 6 bases. The germline V gene has CDR1 WSHSY and CDR2 SAAADI. CDR3 nucleotide sequence: TGCGCCAGCAGTGAACAGGGTAGCAATCAGCCCCAGCATTTT. It specifies CASSEQGSNQPQHF.

This clone has only a few counts. The CDR3, as DNA: TGTGCCATCAGTGGTGAGAGTGAAGCTTTCTTT. Its protein is CAISGESEAFF. V gene TRBV10-3 combines with J gene TRBJ1-1; no reliable D call. In germline, CDR1 is ENHRY, CDR2 SYGVKD. Trimming removed 4 bases from V and 7 bases from J, with 7 bases in between. The CDR3 is made up of 11 amino acids.